This TCR beta chain was documented in a study of blood T cell repertoires in COVID-19. Study-level background: PBMCs, B-cell-depleted T cells, or T cells provided the cDNA or gDNA that made up the material.

Assay used: immunoSEQ multiplex PCR; TCRdb lists only in-frame clones, some missing. The data hold under 200,000 clones, with roughly 89% observed a single time. Trimming shortened V by 0 bases and J by 1 base, and 9 bases separated the two germline ends. The V gene's germline CDR1 is SGHDT and CDR2 YYEEEE. The CDR3 spans 15 residues. A Seattle source enrolled patients during active infection and followed them longitudinally. The chain recombines TRBV5-6 with TRBJ2-3, with D possibly being TRBD1 (6 bases). Source material: peripheral blood. This TCR derives from a woman aged 70 to 79 with COVID-19, enrolled during active disease. The CDR3 sequence is CASSLVGQGTDTQYF. CDR3 sequence (DNA): TGTGCCAGCAGCTTGGTGGGACAAGGCACAGATACGCAGTATTTT.